This passage covers 26 T cell receptor beta chains from one sample sequenced in a study of blood T cell repertoires in COVID-19. The repertoire was sequenced with immunoSEQ multiplex PCR; TCRdb's copy has only in-frame clones and lacks some. The sample records 340,000 or so clones, around 90% being singletons. Source material: peripheral blood. The receptors derive from a middle-aged man with active or convalescent COVID-19.

The genes are TRBV9 and TRBJ2-7; 8 positions match TRBD1. V trimming: 2 bases; J trimming: 1 base; junction bases outside the gene matches: 5. CDR1 is SGDLS and CDR2 is YYNGEE in the germline V gene. This CDR3 has 15 residues. The CDR3 nucleotides are TGTGCCAGCAGCGTCAGACAGGGGCAATCCTACGAGCAGTACTTC. It specifies CASSVRQGQSYEQYF.

The J gene is TRBJ2-7, the V gene TRBV7-9; no firm D call. The CDR3 extends over 11 amino acids. Germline CDR1 is SEHNR and CDR2 is FQNEAQ (reference sequence). V lost 1 base and J 5 bases, leaving 3 bases between the germline ends. The CDR3 DNA reads as TGTGCCAGCAGCTTAGGTAACGAGCAGTACTTC. It yields the protein CASSLGNEQYF.

The rearrangement uses TRBV12-3 or TRBV12-4 and TRBJ1-2; 9 bases are a match to TRBD1. V shed 7 bases and J 8 bases; nucleotides not matched to a gene: 8. The CDR3 spans 13 residues. The CDR3 sequence is CASTQQGAKGYTF. As DNA, the CDR3 is TGTGCCAGCACCCAACAGGGGGCGAAGGGCTACACCTTC.

The chain combines TRBV11-2 with TRBJ2-5; D gene uncertain. Per the germline V gene, CDR1 is SGHAT and CDR2 is FQNNGV. The CDR3 length is 11 residues. The V gene lost 5 bases and the J gene lost 5 bases, with 6 bases spanning the gap. CDR3: CASSPLETQYF. The CDR3 bases are TGTGCCAGCAGCCCACTGGAGACCCAGTACTTC.

This clone came up many times. The rearrangement joins TRBV21-1 to TRBJ2-7; the DNA was not compared with TRBD2, the D call given in the table. TRBV21-1 is labeled a pseudogene. CDR3 size: 14 residues. The CDR3 coding sequence is TGTGCCAGCAGCAAACGGAGGGGAACCTACGAGCAGTACTTC. Translated: CASSKRRGTYEQYF.

This clone was seen once. This chain connects TRBV28 to TRBJ2-7; D is undetermined. In germline, CDR1 is MDHEN, CDR2 SYDVKM. V lost 5 bases and J lost 1, with 12 bases in between. There are 14 residues in the CDR3. The CDR3 is CASSLDPTSYEQYF. The CDR3, as DNA: TGTGCCAGCAGTCTAGACCCGACTTCCTACGAGCAGTACTTC.

This chain uses TRBV4-1 with TRBJ1-2, with 7 bases aligning to TRBD1. After removal of 3 bases from V and 3 bases from J, the junction contained 1 base not matched to a gene. There are 13 residues in the CDR3. CDR1 and CDR2 (germline): MGHRA, YSYEKL. The CDR3 DNA is TGCGCCAGCAGCCAGCAGGGGGACTATGGCTACACCTTC. It yields the protein CASSQQGDYGYTF.

This chain links TRBV29-1 with TRBJ2-3; 10 positions agree with TRBD2. CDR1 and CDR2 (germline): SQVTM, ANQGSEA. Germline trimming cut 4 bases from V and 6 bases from J; bases unmatched to any gene: 10. The CDR3 consists of 15 residues. The CDR3 DNA reads TGCAGCGTTGTATGGCTAGCGGGAGTCCGGGATACGCAGTATTTT. Its translation is CSVVWLAGVRDTQYF.

V gene TRBV18 combines with J gene TRBJ2-3; 8 nucleotides align to TRBD2. CDR1 and CDR2 (germline): KGHSH, LQKENI. This CDR3 region has 15 residues. The V segment lost 4 bases and the J segment 5 bases; nucleotides outside the gene matches: 8. The CDR3 loop reads CASSHGTSSLDTQYF. DNA of the CDR3: TGTGCCAGCTCACACGGGACTAGTTCCTTAGATACGCAGTATTTT.

This clone has a handful of counts. The chain uses TRBV14 and TRBJ1-2; no firm D call. The CDR3 covers 15 residues. CDR1 is SGHDN, CDR2 FVKESK, per germline. V dropped 1 base and J dropped 4 bases, with 13 bases sitting between them. The CDR3 region is CASSQAPAGGYGYTF. The CDR3 DNA sequence: TGTGCCAGCAGCCAAGCTCCGGCGGGAGGCTATGGCTACACCTTC.

The chain employs TRBV7-9 and TRBJ2-2; no definite D call. The CDR3 has 12 amino acids. V lost 5 bases to trimming and J lost 3 bases, with 4 bases between them. Germline V gene sequence: CDR1 SEHNR, CDR2 FQNEAQ (reference sequence). The CDR3 coding sequence is TGTGCCAGCAGCCGTTACACCGGGGAGCTGTTTTTT. Protein product: CASSRYTGELFF.

To note about this clone: The sample contains more than one DNA sequence encoding this CDR3. CDR3 in DNA: TGTGCCTGGAGTGTGACAGGGGATCAGCCCCAGCATTTT. This gives the protein CAWSVTGDQPQHF. V is TRBV30 and J is TRBJ1-5; TRBD1 agrees at 8 bases. Germline V gives CDR1 GTSNPN, CDR2 SVGIG (reference sequence). The CDR3 runs to 13 residues. Trimming removed 0 bases from V and 5 bases from J; junction bases left unmatched: 0.

The chain uses TRBV29-1 and TRBJ1-6, with 10 bases aligning to TRBD1. Germline CDR1 is SQVTM and CDR2 is ANQGSEA. This CDR3 is built from 13 residues. J gave up 8 bases and V 5 bases, and 3 bases lay outside the gene matches. The CDR3 sequence: CSVRDRGDSPLHF. The CDR3 nucleotides are TGCAGCGTTAGGGACAGGGGTGATTCACCCCTCCACTTT.

This chain connects TRBV4-2 to TRBJ1-3, with 9 bases matching TRBD1. After removal of 6 bases from V and 3 bases from J, the junction contained 3 bases not matched to a gene. There are 14 residues in the CDR3. CDR1 and CDR2 (germline): LGHNA, YNFKEQ. The CDR3 sequence: CASSWTGVGNTIYF. In DNA form, the CDR3 reads TGTGCCAGCAGTTGGACAGGGGTTGGAAACACCATATATTTT.

The CDR3 DNA is TGTGCCACCAGCCCAAATAGGGTAACGACTAGCGGGAGGGCCAGGGAGACCCAGTACTTC. Amino acid sequence: CATSPNRVTTSGRARETQYF. V and J are TRBV15 and TRBJ2-5; 14 nucleotides align to TRBD2. The CDR3 loop spans 20 amino acids. V lost 5 bases to trimming and J lost 5 bases; unmatched junction nucleotides: 19. Germline CDR1 reads LNHNV; CDR2 reads YYDKDF (reference sequence). The whole variable domain, remainder taken from reference TRBV15 and TRBJ2-5, is DAMVIQNPRYQVTQFGKPVTLSCSQTLNHNVMYWYQQKSSQAPKLLFHYYDKDFNNEADTPDNFQSRRPNTSFCFLDIRSPGLGDTAMYLCATSPNRVTTSGRARETQYFGPGTRLLVL.

The chain carries TRBV27 and TRBJ1-5; TRBD1 aligns across 9 bases. V lost 5 bases and J lost 1; bases outside the gene matches: 3. The CDR3 is 15 amino acids. The germline gives CDR1 MNHEY, CDR2 SMNVEV (reference sequence). The CDR3 loop reads CASSPDRGSNQPQHF. CDR3 coding DNA: TGTGCCAGCAGTCCCGACAGGGGGAGCAATCAGCCCCAGCATTTT.

J is TRBJ2-1 and V is TRBV2, with 8 positions matching TRBD2. CDR1 SNHLY and CDR2 FYNNEI come from the germline V gene. This CDR3 is built from 13 residues. The J segment lost 9 bases and the V segment lost 8 bases, leaving 9 bases of the junction unmatched. The CDR3 region is CASRLNSGTEQFF. DNA of the CDR3: TGTGCCAGCCGTTTGAATAGCGGGACTGAGCAGTTCTTC.

The V and J genes are TRBV30 and TRBJ2-7, with 10 bases lining up with TRBD1. V trimming: 4 bases; J trimming: 6 bases; junction bases outside the gene matches: 9. CDR3 size: 14 residues. Germline V lookup: CDR1 GTSNPN, CDR2 SVGIG (reference sequence). CDR3: CAWMRTGGGGEQYF. The CDR3, as DNA: TGTGCCTGGATGCGGACAGGGGGAGGAGGCGAGCAGTACTTC.

To note about this clone: Other DNA sequences from this sample encode an identical CDR3 as well. The CDR3 reads CASSTQGAEKLFF. CDR3 bases: TGTGCCAGTAGTACACAGGGGGCCGAAAAACTGTTTTTT. The chain recombines TRBV19 with TRBJ1-4, with 9 positions matching TRBD1. The CDR3 has 13 residues. V trimming: 4 bases; J trimming: 8 bases; junction bases outside the gene matches: 2. The germline gives CDR1 LNHDA, CDR2 SQIVND (reference sequence). The full variable domain, rest sourced from reference TRBV19 and TRBJ1-4, is DGGITQSPKYLFRKEGQNVTLSCEQNLNHDAMYWYRQDPGQGLRLIYYSQIVNDFQKGDIAEGYSVSREKKESFPLTVTSAQKNPTAFYLCASSTQGAEKLFFGSGTQLSVL.

This clone has only one observation. The gene calls are TRBV9 and TRBJ2-7; TRBD1 agrees at 7 bases. CDR1 is SGDLS and CDR2 is YYNGEE in the germline V gene. V lost 3 bases to trimming and J lost 0 bases; unmatched junction nucleotides: 24. This CDR3 spans 21 amino acids. CDR3 loop: CASSGERAATGTVRSSYEQYF. The CDR3 DNA is TGTGCCAGCAGCGGGGAAAGGGCGGCGACAGGGACCGTAAGGAGCTCCTACGAGCAGTACTTC.

The CDR3 DNA reads as TGTGCCTGGAGTGATTGGGGGCGCGAAAAACTGTTTTTT. This translates into CAWSDWGREKLFF. The genes are TRBV30 and TRBJ1-4; tentatively, D is TRBD1 (6 bases). Germline loops: CDR1 GTSNPN, CDR2 SVGIG (reference sequence). Trimming left V 1 base short and J 8 bases short, with 11 bases between. The CDR3 has 13 amino acids.

The CDR3 sequence is CASSYSSPVDTEAFF. Written as DNA, the CDR3 is TGTGCCAGCAGTTACTCGAGTCCCGTTGACACTGAAGCTTTCTTT. The chain links TRBV6-5 to TRBJ1-1, with D uncertain. This CDR3 comprises 15 residues. Germline CDR1 is MNHEY and CDR2 is SVGAGI. The germline V and J ends were trimmed by 0 bases and 3 bases, with 11 bases remaining between them.

This chain uses TRBV30 with TRBJ2-7, with 12 nucleotides matching TRBD2. The CDR3 spans 15 residues. Germline V CDR1 and CDR2: GTSNPN, SVGIG (reference sequence). Unmatched junction bases numbered 6, after V lost 3 bases and J lost 3 bases. The CDR3, as DNA: TGTGCCTGGAGCACTGGACTAGCGGGATTCTACGAGCAGTACTTC. Translating it yields CAWSTGLAGFYEQYF.

The V gene is TRBV18, the J gene TRBJ1-6, with D perhaps matching TRBD1 (5 bases). The CDR3 totals 14 residues. CDR1 KGHSH and CDR2 LQKENI come from the germline V gene. V lost 2 bases to trimming and J lost 8 bases, with 10 bases between them. In nucleotides, the CDR3 is TGTGCCAGCTCACCAGGGGGGTTCGATTCACCCCTCCACTTT. Amino acid sequence: CASSPGGFDSPLHF.

The chain combines TRBV7-9 with TRBJ1-2; D not certain. Trimming took off 4 bases at V and 0 bases at J, with 9 bases between the two ends. The V gene's germline CDR1 is SEHNR and CDR2 FQNEAQ (reference sequence). This CDR3 region has 14 residues. The CDR3 DNA reads as TGTGCCAGCAGCTCACAGAGAGCTAACTATGGCTACACCTTC. This gives the protein CASSSQRANYGYTF.

This sequence joins TRBV15 and TRBJ2-7, with 13 bases lining up with TRBD2. Germline trimming cut 0 bases from V and 3 bases from J; bases unmatched to any gene: 5. The germline gives CDR1 LNHNV, CDR2 YYDKDF (reference sequence). The CDR3 is 17 residues long. The CDR3 DNA reads TGTGCCACCAGCAGAGATCGGGGACTAGCGGGGAACTACGAGCAGTACTTC. The encoded protein is CATSRDRGLAGNYEQYF.